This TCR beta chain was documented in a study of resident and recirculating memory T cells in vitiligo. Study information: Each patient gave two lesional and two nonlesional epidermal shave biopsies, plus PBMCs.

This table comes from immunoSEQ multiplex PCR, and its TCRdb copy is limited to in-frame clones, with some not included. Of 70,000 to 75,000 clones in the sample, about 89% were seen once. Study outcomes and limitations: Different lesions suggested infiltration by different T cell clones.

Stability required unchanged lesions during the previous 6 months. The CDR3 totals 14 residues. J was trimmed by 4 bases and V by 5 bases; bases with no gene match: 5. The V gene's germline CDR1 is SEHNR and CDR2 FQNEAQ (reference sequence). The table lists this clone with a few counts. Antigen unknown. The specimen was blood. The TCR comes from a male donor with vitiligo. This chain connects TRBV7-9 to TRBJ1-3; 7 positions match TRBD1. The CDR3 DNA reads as TGTGCCAGCAGCCCAGACAGGGCCGGAAACACCATATATTTT. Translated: CASSPDRAGNTIYF.